Shown below are 28 T cell receptor beta chains from a single sample sequenced in a study of T cell repertoires in cytomegalovirus infection. MiXCR was run by TCRdb on the reads, yielding one entry per CDR3 protein. The repertoire holds 680,000 or so distinct CDR3 sequences, less than 40% seen once, with about 2.8% in the top ten. Sample: PBMCs. These TCRs come from a human donor in good health (CMV status not recorded). Some clones in this sample may be carry-over from other donors' samples.

The V gene is TRBV6-2 or TRBV6-3, the J gene TRBJ2-7; 10 nucleotides match TRBD2. Germline V CDR1 and CDR2: MNHEY, SVGEGT. The ends lost 2 bases at V and 6 bases at J; junction bases unmatched: 7. The CDR3 runs to 15 residues. The CDR3 spells CASSYDGTSAREQYF. The CDR3 nucleotides are TGTGCCAGCAGTTACGACGGGACTAGCGCACGCGAGCAGTACTTC.

The genes are TRBV29-1 and TRBJ1-1; D is unclear. V lost 3 bases to trimming and J lost 3 bases, with 5 bases between them. Germline V gene sequence: CDR1 SQVTM, CDR2 ANQGSEA. The CDR3 contains 11 residues. CDR3 loop: CSVELDTEAFF. As DNA, the CDR3 is TGCAGCGTTGAGTTGGACACTGAAGCTTTCTTT.

V is TRBV19 and J is TRBJ1-2, with TRBD1 as a possible D gene (6 bases). Deletions cut 1 base from V and 0 bases from J, with 6 bases between. CDR3 length: 14 residues. Germline V gene data show CDR1 as LNHDA and CDR2 as SQIVND (reference sequence). This chain's CDR3 is CASSIAGANYGYTF. CDR3 DNA: TGTGCCAGTAGTATAGCAGGGGCTAACTATGGCTACACCTTC.

There are a few counts of this clonotype. This chain links TRBV10-3 with TRBJ2-1; 12 nucleotides match TRBD2. Unmatched junction bases numbered 9, after V lost 2 bases and J lost 4 bases. The CDR3 contains 18 residues. Germline values: CDR1 ENHRY, CDR2 SYGVKD. CDR3 nucleotides: TGTGCCATCAGTGAGAGGCTAGCGGGGGGGCTCGGTTACAATGAGCAGTTCTTC. Translation gives CAISERLAGGLGYNEQFF.

V gene TRBV24-1 combines with J gene TRBJ1-2; D is ambiguous. The V gene lost 3 bases and the J gene lost 10 bases, with 17 bases spanning the gap. Germline V gives CDR1 KGHDR, CDR2 SFDVKD. This CDR3 is 14 amino acids long. The CDR3 is CATSDHRKPSPYTF. In DNA form, the CDR3 reads TGTGCCACCAGTGATCACCGTAAACCGAGTCCCTACACCTTC.

This clonotype was detected a few times. V gene TRBV6-1 combines with J gene TRBJ2-1; TRBD2 aligns across 13 bases. Trimming at V came to 2 bases and at J to 1 base, leaving 5 bases not matched to a gene. This CDR3 has 18 residues. The V gene's germline CDR1 is MNHNS and CDR2 SASEGT. The CDR3 reads CASSETGLAGASYNEQFF. The CDR3 nucleotides read TGTGCCAGCAGTGAAACCGGACTAGCGGGGGCTTCCTACAATGAGCAGTTCTTC.

This clonotype was counted between two and nine times. The gene calls are TRBV20-1 and TRBJ2-1, with 10 bases matching TRBD1. From germline, CDR1 is DFQATT and CDR2 SNEGSKA (reference sequence). This CDR3 is 14 amino acids long. The trim removed 7 bases at V and 2 bases at J, leaving 5 bases unmatched. In DNA, the CDR3 is TGCAGTGGGAGGGACAGGGGCCCCTACAATGAGCAGTTCTTC. It specifies CSGRDRGPYNEQFF.

The chain couples TRBV7-2 to TRBJ2-3; 8 positions agree with TRBD1. Trimming at V came to 6 bases and at J to 0 bases, leaving 5 bases not matched to a gene. The CDR3 has 15 amino acids. Germline V gene data show CDR1 as SGHTA and CDR2 as FQGNSA. CDR3 amino acids: CASSSRTGSTDTQYF. In nucleotides, the CDR3 is TGTGCCAGCAGTTCTAGGACAGGGAGCACAGATACGCAGTATTTT.

This clonotype was seen at least ten times. This CDR3 reads CASSPPGTFLTQAFF. In DNA, the CDR3 is TGTGCCAGCAGTCCACCCGGTACTTTTCTGACGCAAGCTTTCTTT. V gene TRBV7-2 combines with J gene TRBJ1-1, with D uncertain. The V and J ends lost 6 bases and 9 bases respectively, with 23 bases between them. The CDR3 sequence is 15 residues long. CDR1 SGHTA and CDR2 FQGNSA come from the germline V gene.

V and J are TRBV5-1 and TRBJ1-1; D is uncertain. V was shortened by 4 bases and J by 1 base, with 14 bases between the two germline ends. The CDR3 contains 15 residues. The germline V gene has CDR1 SGHRS and CDR2 YFSETQ. This chain's CDR3 is CASSPNGQPNTEAFF. As DNA, the CDR3 is TGCGCCAGCAGCCCCAATGGGCAGCCGAACACTGAAGCTTTCTTT.

The J gene is TRBJ1-1, the V gene TRBV10-2, with D possibly being TRBD1 (5 bases). The CDR3 is 17 amino acids. The V and J ends lost 0 bases and 5 bases respectively, with 19 bases between them. The germline CDR1 and CDR2 sequences are WSHSY and SAAADI. CDR3 residues: CASSESPGMRPTTEAFF. The CDR3, as DNA: TGCGCCAGCAGTGAGTCGCCAGGGATGAGACCGACGACTGAAGCTTTCTTT.

This clonotype has a count of ten or more. The chain joins TRBV6-1 to TRBJ2-7, with 8 bases matching TRBD2. This CDR3 has 14 residues. CDR1 is MNHNS, CDR2 SASEGT, per germline. J lost 5 bases, V lost 7 bases, and 10 bases had no gene match. Here the CDR3 DNA reads TGTGCCAGCACCACCAACCGGGGGGGCCACGAGCAGTACTTC. Translated, it gives CASTTNRGGHEQYF.

J is TRBJ2-4 and V is TRBV6-6; D gene ambiguous. Germline V lookup: CDR1 MNHNY, CDR2 SVGAGI (reference sequence). The germline V and J ends were trimmed by 2 bases and 0 bases, with 20 bases remaining between them. CDR3 length equals 19 residues. The CDR3 sequence: CASSYRLHGQRVAKNIQYF. The CDR3 region has the DNA TGTGCCAGCAGTTACCGCCTCCATGGGCAGCGAGTAGCCAAAAACATTCAGTACTTC.

This clonotype was seen more than once but under ten times. The genes are TRBV6-1 and TRBJ2-1, with D perhaps matching TRBD2 (6 bases). V was pared by 4 bases and J by 7 bases, with 11 bases between. The CDR3 length is 13 residues. Germline V gives CDR1 MNHNS, CDR2 SASEGT. CDR3 region: CASSVVGGNEQFF. The CDR3 DNA follows: TGTGCCAGCAGTGTTGTCGGAGGGAATGAGCAGTTCTTC.

V and J are TRBV11-1 and TRBJ2-5, with D possibly matching TRBD2 (6 bases). Trimming stripped 3 bases from V and 2 bases from J, with 10 bases between. The CDR3 covers 14 residues. Germline V CDR1 and CDR2: SGHAT, FQDESV (reference sequence). Here the CDR3 DNA reads TGTGCCAGCAGCTTTGATGGACTACAAGAGACCCAGTACTTC. It translates to CASSFDGLQETQYF.

The chain links TRBV5-6 to TRBJ1-4; no firm D call. Germline loops: CDR1 SGHDT, CDR2 YYEEEE. Trimming removed 6 bases from V and 0 bases from J, with 12 bases in between. The CDR3 consists of 15 residues. The CDR3 sequence: CASKSRFATNEKLFF. Here the CDR3 DNA reads TGTGCCAGCAAATCCAGGTTCGCAACTAATGAAAAACTGTTTTTT. The whole variable domain, remainder taken from reference TRBV5-6 and TRBJ1-4, is DAGVTQSPTHLIKTRGQQVTLRCSPKSGHDTVSWYQQALGQGPQFIFQYYEEEERQRGNFPDRFSGHQFPNYSSELNVNALLLGDSALYLCASKSRFATNEKLFFGSGTQLSVL.

The rearrangement uses TRBV6-5 and TRBJ2-3, with a possible D match to TRBD2 (5 bases). This CDR3 comprises 15 residues. V shed 6 bases and J shed 0 bases, with 13 bases lying between them. Germline assignment: CDR1 MNHEY and CDR2 SVGAGI. The CDR3 here is CASSMLAASTDTQYF. Here the CDR3 DNA reads TGTGCCAGCAGCATGCTAGCAGCCAGCACAGATACGCAGTATTTT.

The chain is built from TRBV15 and TRBJ1-3; D unresolved. This CDR3 is built from 14 residues. Germline V gives CDR1 LNHNV, CDR2 YYDKDF (reference sequence). V was shortened by 9 bases and J by 0 bases, with 12 bases between the two germline ends. The CDR3 reads CATRPTGSGNTIYF. The CDR3 bases are TGTGCCACGAGACCGACTGGCTCTGGAAACACCATATATTTT.

This clonotype has at least ten counts. The CDR3 bases are TGTGCCACCAGCAGGGACAGCGGCACAGATACGCAGTATTTT. Protein sequence: CATSRDSGTDTQYF. V usage is TRBV15 and J usage is TRBJ2-3, with D perhaps matching TRBD1 (6 bases). Germline loops: CDR1 LNHNV, CDR2 YYDKDF (reference sequence). The ends were cut back, 3 bases at V and 1 base at J, with 8 bases in the middle. CDR3 length: 14 amino acids.

This clonotype has more than one count but fewer than ten. CDR3 sequence reads: CASSPGGGSLHF. CDR3 DNA: TGTGCCAGCAGTCCAGGGGGGGGTAGCCTCCACTTT. V is TRBV28 and J is TRBJ1-6; 7 bases agree with TRBD1. V dropped 5 bases and J dropped 15; count of bases not matched to a gene: 7. CDR1 MDHEN and CDR2 SYDVKM come from the germline V gene. The CDR3 has 12 amino acids.

Details on this clonotype: A read error may account for a junction end that differs from germline. This chain joins TRBV11-2 and TRBJ1-3, with D perhaps TRBD1 (5 bases). The CDR3 is 14 amino acids. Germline values: CDR1 SGHAT, CDR2 FQNNGV. The CDR3 sequence: CASSLPGREDTICF. The CDR3 region has the DNA TGTGCCAGCAGCTTACCAGGGAGGGAAGACACCATATGTTTT.

This clonotype was seen more than once but under ten times. Mismatch with germline at one junction end may stem from a read error. The chain joins TRBV12-3 or TRBV12-4 to TRBJ2-7; perhaps TRBD2 as D (7 bases). This CDR3 has 13 residues. This CDR3 is CASSLGVGGARTF. The CDR3 nucleotides read TGTGCCAGCAGTTTAGGGGTTGGGGGGGCCCGAACCTTC.

This clonotype was counted between two and nine times. This chain's CDR3 is CASRGARNQPQHF. In DNA form, the CDR3 reads TGTGCCAGCAGAGGGGCCAGAAATCAGCCCCAGCATTTT. The chain carries TRBV6-6 and TRBJ1-5; maybe TRBD1 (5 bases). V lost 6 bases and J lost 4, with 10 bases in between. This CDR3 comprises 13 residues. Germline V gene sequence: CDR1 MNHNY, CDR2 SVGAGI (reference sequence).

This clonotype was counted ten times or more. The chain carries TRBV7-8 and TRBJ1-5; D gene uncertain. With 1 base removed from V and 6 bases from J, the gap between germline ends came to 7 bases. The CDR3 contains 13 residues. CDR1 and CDR2 from the germline V gene are SGHVS and FQNEAQ. The DNA of the CDR3 is TGTGCCAGCAGCTTAGACCCTAGTCAGCCCCAGCATTTT. Protein: CASSLDPSQPQHF.

The table lists this clonotype with many counts. CDR3 DNA: TGCGCCAGCAGCCAAGTTAGAGCGGGAGGCTCGAATGAGCAGTTCTTC. Translated: CASSQVRAGGSNEQFF. V usage is TRBV4-1 and J usage is TRBJ2-1; the match to TRBD2 covers 9 bases. The V gene end was trimmed by 1 base and the J gene end by 7 bases; junction bases not matched to a gene: 8. CDR1 is MGHRA, CDR2 YSYEKL, per germline. The CDR3 sequence is 16 residues long.

The gene calls are TRBV12-3 or TRBV12-4 and TRBJ2-7; 12 bases agree with TRBD2. With V trimmed by 1 base and J by 0 bases, 4 bases remained unmatched. This CDR3 is 17 amino acids long. For the CDR3, the DNA is TGTGCCAGCAGTTTAGGTCTAGCGGGAGGGCGCTCCTACGAGCAGTACTTC. This encodes CASSLGLAGGRSYEQYF.

This clonotype was recorded a few times. The chain is built from TRBV4-1 and TRBJ2-5, with D tentatively TRBD1 or TRBD2 (5 bases each). V dropped 3 bases and J dropped 5 bases, with 19 bases sitting between them. The germline V gene encodes CDR1 MGHRA and CDR2 YSYEKL. This CDR3 contains 16 residues. The CDR3: CASSQGQLARGETQYF. CDR3 DNA: TGCGCCAGCAGCCAGGGGCAACTGGCCCGAGGGGAGACCCAGTACTTC.

The chain couples TRBV25-1 to TRBJ2-1; 11 positions agree with TRBD2. CDR3 length: 20 amino acids. The ends lost 3 bases at V and 4 bases at J; junction bases unmatched: 17. Germline CDR1 reads MGHDK; CDR2 reads SYGVNS. CDR3 coding DNA: TGTGCCAGCAGTGACCCCAGAAGTGACCCCTCTAGCGGGGGGTACAATGAGCAGTTCTTC. Amino acid sequence: CASSDPRSDPSSGGYNEQFF.